Included here is one T cell receptor beta chain sequence, with context. Its target is not known. Through a sample-barcoded 5' primer and a J-beta primer mix, a second PCR was run for roughly 6 to 11 cycles. MiXCR, applied by TCRdb to the 5' RACE reads, yields one record per CDR3 protein. The sample carries about 1,500,000 distinct CDR3 sequences, 28% recorded once. The data derive from a study of blood T cells in healthy people across ages. Whole-study results and caveats: Roughly linearly, TCR beta diversity per million T cells fell as age increased. PBMCs were not sorted, which prevented a conclusive comparison of naive versus antigen-experienced cells.

Researchers isolated at least 6 million PBMCs per sample. This CDR3 is 16 amino acids long. V shed 6 bases and J shed 3 bases, with 18 bases lying between them. Germline assignment: CDR1 MGHDK and CDR2 SYGVNS. V and J are TRBV25-1 and TRBJ2-1, with D perhaps assigned TRBD1 or TRBD2 (6 bases each). This sequence was found in a woman in her 30s in good health. The sequenced sample consisted of blood. CDR3 DNA sequence: TGTGCCAGCAGCGATACCACGGGGGCATACTACAATGAGCAGTTCTTC. Translated, it gives CASSDTTGAYYNEQFF.